These T cell receptor beta chains were read from a single sample in a study of chemoradiotherapy in HPV16-positive cancers. Measured with immunoSEQ multiplex PCR; TCRdb has only the in-frame clones, and not every one. This sample has over 8,500 clones, with roughly 70% found just once. The biological material was taken from a patient who underwent chemoradiotherapy. The receptors were gathered from a human donor with HPV-associated anogenital cancer. Both conserved end residues are part of each CDR3. The D gene is left open where the match is weak. The size of a clone is reported for some rows only, either as once, few or many, or as a class for expanded clones.

CDR3aa: CASSLVMSGEQYF
CDR3nt: TGTGCCAGCAGCTTAGTTATGTCGGGCGAGCAGTACTTC
j_gene: TRBJ2-7
abundance: NA
v_gene: TRBV7-2
d_gene: NA

CDR3aa: CASSDSSGRYNEQFF
CDR3nt: TGTGCCAGCAGTGACTCTAGCGGGAGGTACAATGAGCAGTTCTTC
j_gene: TRBJ2-1
abundance: NA
v_gene: TRBV6-4
d_gene: TRBD2

CDR3aa: CASGLVPGLAGERGTGELFF
CDR3nt: TGTGCTAGTGGTTTGGTACCGGGACTAGCGGGAGAGAGGGGCACCGGGGAGCTGTTTTTT
j_gene: TRBJ2-2
abundance: NA
v_gene: TRBV12-5
d_gene: TRBD2

CDR3aa: CASSQGRGTDTQYF
CDR3nt: TGTGCCAGCAGCCAGGGTCGCGGCACAGATACGCAGTATTTT
j_gene: TRBJ2-3
abundance: NA
v_gene: TRBV11-3
d_gene: NA

CDR3aa: CSVAQGARETQYF
CDR3nt: TGCAGCGTTGCTCAGGGGGCGCGGGAGACCCAGTACTTC
j_gene: TRBJ2-5
abundance: NA
v_gene: TRBV29-1
d_gene: TRBD1

CDR3aa: CASRERGQETQYF
CDR3nt: TGTGCCAGTAGGGAGCGGGGGCAAGAGACCCAGTACTTC
j_gene: TRBJ2-5
abundance: NA
v_gene: TRBV19
d_gene: TRBD2

CDR3aa: CASSDGLAGQETQYF
CDR3nt: TGCGCCAGCAGTGATGGCCTAGCGGGCCAAGAGACCCAGTACTTC
j_gene: TRBJ2-5
abundance: NA
v_gene: TRBV10-2
d_gene: TRBD2

CDR3aa: CASSLPGTGREQYF
CDR3nt: TGCGCCAGCAGCTTGCCAGGGACAGGGCGCGAGCAGTACTTC
j_gene: TRBJ2-7
abundance: NA
v_gene: TRBV5-1
d_gene: TRBD1

CDR3aa: CASSPGTGLYGYTF
CDR3nt: TGTGCCAGCAGTCCTGGGACAGGGCTCTATGGCTACACCTTC
j_gene: TRBJ1-2
abundance: NA
v_gene: TRBV27
d_gene: TRBD1

CDR3aa: CASCFDRNLNTEAFF
CDR3nt: TGTGCCTCCTGTTTTGACAGAAATCTGAACACTGAAGCTTTCTTT
j_gene: TRBJ1-1
abundance: NA
v_gene: TRBV28
d_gene: NA

CDR3aa: CASSWGGSSDTQYF
CDR3nt: TGTGCCAGCAGCTGGGGTGGTAGTTCAGATACGCAGTATTTT
j_gene: TRBJ2-3
abundance: NA
v_gene: TRBV6-1
d_gene: NA

CDR3aa: CASSLSDRNTEAFF
CDR3nt: TGTGCCAGCAGTTTATCAGACAGGAACACTGAAGCTTTCTTT
j_gene: TRBJ1-1
abundance: NA
v_gene: TRBV28
d_gene: NA

CDR3aa: CASPPGGSSYNEQFF
CDR3nt: TGTGCCAGCCCCCCCGGGGGGAGCTCCTACAATGAGCAGTTCTTC
j_gene: TRBJ2-1
abundance: NA
v_gene: TRBV5-8
d_gene: TRBD2

CDR3aa: CASSSGGNTIYF
CDR3nt: TGTGCCAGCAGCTCAGGTGGAAACACCATATATTTT
j_gene: TRBJ1-3
abundance: NA
v_gene: TRBV6-6
d_gene: NA

CDR3aa: CASSPRDVSYNEQFF
CDR3nt: TGTGCCAGCTCACCCCGGGACGTCTCGTACAATGAGCAGTTCTTC
j_gene: TRBJ2-1
abundance: NA
v_gene: TRBV18
d_gene: NA

CDR3aa: CASSSSGQMYGYTF
CDR3nt: TGTGCCAGCAGTTCTTCCGGACAGATGTATGGCTACACCTTC
j_gene: TRBJ1-2
abundance: NA
v_gene: TRBV28
d_gene: NA

CDR3aa: CASSMLTDIQYF
CDR3nt: TGTGCCAGTAGTATGCTAACAGATATTCAGTACTTC
j_gene: TRBJ2-4
abundance: few
v_gene: TRBV19
d_gene: NA

CDR3aa: CSVEFVGREGHDEQYF
CDR3nt: TGCAGCGTTGAATTCGTTGGGCGGGAGGGCCACGACGAGCAGTACTTC
j_gene: TRBJ2-7
abundance: NA
v_gene: TRBV29-1
d_gene: TRBD2

CDR3aa: CASSASLQETQYF
CDR3nt: TGCGCCAGCAGCGCCTCTCTCCAAGAGACCCAGTACTTC
j_gene: TRBJ2-5
abundance: NA
v_gene: TRBV5-1
d_gene: NA

CDR3aa: CASSSGQGFYNEQFF
CDR3nt: TGTGCCAGCAGCTCGGGACAGGGGTTCTACAATGAGCAGTTCTTC
j_gene: TRBJ2-1
abundance: NA
v_gene: TRBV11-2
d_gene: TRBD1

CDR3aa: CARPQLNTEAFF
CDR3nt: TGTGCCAGACCCCAGCTAAACACTGAAGCTTTCTTT
j_gene: TRBJ1-1
abundance: NA
v_gene: TRBV19
d_gene: NA

CDR3aa: CARSPSWYRGSYNEQFF
CDR3nt: TGTGCCAGAAGCCCTAGCTGGTACAGGGGGTCCTACAATGAGCAGTTCTTC
j_gene: TRBJ2-1
abundance: NA
v_gene: TRBV7-5
d_gene: NA

CDR3aa: CAISTGADTEAFF
CDR3nt: TGTGCCATCAGCACTGGGGCGGACACTGAAGCTTTCTTT
j_gene: TRBJ1-1
abundance: NA
v_gene: TRBV10-3
d_gene: NA

CDR3aa: CASSLARDLTDTQYF
CDR3nt: TGTGCCAGCAGCTTAGCCCGGGACTTAACAGATACGCAGTATTTT
j_gene: TRBJ2-3
abundance: few
v_gene: TRBV7-2
d_gene: NA

CDR3aa: CASRRTGGDEQFF
CDR3nt: TGCGCCAGCAGACGTACAGGGGGTGATGAGCAGTTCTTC
j_gene: TRBJ2-1
abundance: NA
v_gene: TRBV4-1
d_gene: TRBD1

CDR3aa: CASSLGAGGRAGEQFF
CDR3nt: TGTGCCAGCAGCTTAGGAGCCGGTGGACGAGCGGGTGAGCAGTTCTTC
j_gene: TRBJ2-1
abundance: NA
v_gene: TRBV11-3
d_gene: NA

CDR3aa: CASSKSGLSKTDTQYF
CDR3nt: TGTGCCAGCTCGAAGTCGGGGCTTAGTAAGACAGATACGCAGTATTTT
j_gene: TRBJ2-3
abundance: NA
v_gene: TRBV18
d_gene: NA

CDR3aa: CASSPSGANVLTF
CDR3nt: TGTGCCAGCTCACCCTCTGGGGCCAACGTCCTGACTTTC
j_gene: TRBJ2-6
abundance: NA
v_gene: TRBV18
d_gene: NA

CDR3aa: CASSSPSGRYNEQFF
CDR3nt: TGTGCCAGCAGCTCCCCCAGCGGGCGCTACAATGAGCAGTTCTTC
j_gene: TRBJ2-1
abundance: NA
v_gene: TRBV6-5
d_gene: NA

CDR3aa: CAWSLGRSSGNTIYF
CDR3nt: TGTGCCTGGAGTTTGGGTAGGAGCTCTGGAAACACCATATATTTT
j_gene: TRBJ1-3
abundance: NA
v_gene: TRBV30
d_gene: NA

CDR3aa: CASSILAGHEQYF
CDR3nt: TGTGCCAGTAGTATACTAGCGGGACACGAGCAGTACTTC
j_gene: TRBJ2-7
abundance: NA
v_gene: TRBV19
d_gene: TRBD2

CDR3aa: CASSSGDTQNTGELFF
CDR3nt: TGTGCCAGCAGTTCGGGCGACACCCAGAACACCGGGGAGCTGTTTTTT
j_gene: TRBJ2-2
abundance: NA
v_gene: TRBV6-5
d_gene: NA

CDR3aa: CASSFGRGEQYF
CDR3nt: TGTGCCAGCAGCTTTGGGAGGGGCGAGCAGTACTTC
j_gene: TRBJ2-7
abundance: few
v_gene: TRBV7-2
d_gene: TRBD2

CDR3aa: CSVAELAFTGELFF
CDR3nt: TGCAGCGTTGCCGAACTAGCGTTTACCGGGGAGCTGTTTTTT
j_gene: TRBJ2-2
abundance: NA
v_gene: TRBV29-1
d_gene: TRBD2

CDR3aa: CASGPTGITDTQYF
CDR3nt: TGTGCCAGCGGTCCGACAGGGATAACAGATACGCAGTATTTT
j_gene: TRBJ2-3
abundance: few
v_gene: TRBV7-9
d_gene: TRBD1

CDR3aa: CASSPLGLAGGKDTQYF
CDR3nt: TGCGCCAGCAGCCCCCTCGGACTAGCGGGAGGTAAAGATACGCAGTATTTT
j_gene: TRBJ2-3
abundance: NA
v_gene: TRBV5-1
d_gene: TRBD2

CDR3aa: CASSLDNEQFF
CDR3nt: TGCGCCAGCAGCTTGGATAATGAGCAGTTCTTC
j_gene: TRBJ2-1
abundance: NA
v_gene: TRBV5-1
d_gene: NA

CDR3aa: CATSTNRRDRGSGELFF
CDR3nt: TGTGCCACCAGCACAAACCGCCGGGACAGGGGTTCCGGGGAGCTGTTTTTT
j_gene: TRBJ2-2
abundance: NA
v_gene: TRBV15
d_gene: TRBD1

CDR3aa: CAWSPRARNTQYF
CDR3nt: TGTGCCTGGAGCCCCCGCGCTAGAAATACGCAGTATTTT
j_gene: TRBJ2-3
abundance: once
v_gene: TRBV30
d_gene: NA

CDR3aa: CASSTTGVRDEKLFF
CDR3nt: TGTGCCAGTAGTACCACAGGGGTCCGGGATGAAAAACTGTTTTTT
j_gene: TRBJ1-4
abundance: NA
v_gene: TRBV19
d_gene: TRBD1

CDR3aa: CASSLVGPDTGELFF
CDR3nt: TGTGCCAGCAGCTTAGTGGGCCCAGACACCGGGGAGCTGTTTTTT
j_gene: TRBJ2-2
abundance: NA
v_gene: TRBV11-2
d_gene: NA

CDR3aa: CSAVTGTGQGVNYGYTF
CDR3nt: TGCAGCGCCGTAACCGGGACAGGTCAGGGGGTTAACTATGGCTACACCTTC
j_gene: TRBJ1-2
abundance: few
v_gene: TRBV29-1
d_gene: TRBD1

CDR3aa: CAWSRLAGGWNEQFF
CDR3nt: TGTGCCTGGAGTCGACTAGCGGGAGGGTGGAATGAGCAGTTCTTC
j_gene: TRBJ2-1
abundance: NA
v_gene: TRBV30
d_gene: TRBD2

CDR3aa: CASSPGLAGSFTYNEQFF
CDR3nt: TGCGCCAGCAGCCCGGGACTAGCGGGATCCTTCACCTACAATGAGCAGTTCTTC
j_gene: TRBJ2-1
abundance: NA
v_gene: TRBV5-1
d_gene: TRBD2

CDR3aa: CAISVDGNTIYF
CDR3nt: TGTGCCATCAGTGTCGACGGGAACACCATATATTTT
j_gene: TRBJ1-3
abundance: few
v_gene: TRBV10-3
d_gene: NA

CDR3aa: CASGKAPGQGFEAFF
CDR3nt: TGTGCCAGTGGAAAAGCCCCCGGACAGGGGTTTGAAGCTTTCTTT
j_gene: TRBJ1-1
abundance: NA
v_gene: TRBV19
d_gene: TRBD1

CDR3aa: CAYNRGRVGYTF
CDR3nt: TGTGCCTACAACAGGGGAAGAGTCGGCTACACCTTC
j_gene: TRBJ1-2
abundance: few
v_gene: TRBV30
d_gene: TRBD1

CDR3aa: CASSQERRPDTQYF
CDR3nt: TGCGCCAGCAGCCAAGAAAGACGGCCAGATACGCAGTATTTT
j_gene: TRBJ2-3
abundance: NA
v_gene: TRBV4-1
d_gene: NA

CDR3aa: CASSFRPGQGAGANVLTF
CDR3nt: TGTGCCAGCAGCTTCCGCCCGGGACAAGGGGCTGGGGCCAACGTCCTGACTTTC
j_gene: TRBJ2-6
abundance: NA
v_gene: TRBV7-6
d_gene: NA

CDR3aa: CASSGTGDTGELFF
CDR3nt: TGTGCCAGCAGTGGGACAGGGGACACCGGGGAGCTGTTTTTT
j_gene: TRBJ2-2
abundance: once
v_gene: TRBV25-1
d_gene: TRBD1

CDR3aa: CASQQGSSYEQYF
CDR3nt: TGTGCCAGCCAACAGGGGTCCTCCTACGAGCAGTACTTC
j_gene: TRBJ2-7
abundance: few
v_gene: TRBV19
d_gene: TRBD1

CDR3aa: CASSLGQGYTEAFF
CDR3nt: TGCGCCAGCAGCCTAGGACAGGGGTACACTGAAGCTTTCTTT
j_gene: TRBJ1-1
abundance: NA
v_gene: TRBV4-1
d_gene: TRBD1

CDR3aa: CASSWEATGNGDTQYF
CDR3nt: TGTGCCAGCAGCTGGGAGGCGACAGGTAATGGAGATACGCAGTATTTT
j_gene: TRBJ2-3
abundance: NA
v_gene: TRBV2
d_gene: NA

CDR3aa: CASSPFERESTGELFF
CDR3nt: TGTGCCAGCAGTCCTTTTGAGCGGGAGAGTACCGGGGAGCTGTTTTTT
j_gene: TRBJ2-2
abundance: NA
v_gene: TRBV28
d_gene: TRBD2

CDR3aa: CASQGAENTEAFF
CDR3nt: TGTGCCAGCCAGGGGGCCGAGAACACTGAAGCTTTCTTT
j_gene: TRBJ1-1
abundance: NA
v_gene: TRBV6-5
d_gene: TRBD1

CDR3aa: CASSSTSGNFEQYF
CDR3nt: TGTGCCAGCAGCTCCACGTCCGGGAATTTCGAGCAGTACTTC
j_gene: TRBJ2-7
abundance: NA
v_gene: TRBV11-2
d_gene: NA

CDR3aa: CASSLRQMNTEAFF
CDR3nt: TGTGCCAGCAGTTTAAGGCAGATGAACACTGAAGCTTTCTTT
j_gene: TRBJ1-1
abundance: NA
v_gene: TRBV27
d_gene: NA

CDR3aa: CASSLKAGLNYGYTF
CDR3nt: TGCGCCAGCAGCCTAAAAGCCGGGCTTAACTATGGCTACACCTTC
j_gene: TRBJ1-2
abundance: few
v_gene: TRBV4-1
d_gene: NA

CDR3aa: CASGQSTDTQYF
CDR3nt: TGTGCCAGCGGTCAGAGCACAGATACGCAGTATTTT
j_gene: TRBJ2-3
abundance: NA
v_gene: TRBV2
d_gene: NA

CDR3aa: CASSLFPGSISYEQYF
CDR3nt: TGTGCCAGCAGTTTATTCCCAGGTTCGATCTCCTACGAGCAGTACTTC
j_gene: TRBJ2-7
abundance: NA
v_gene: TRBV28
d_gene: NA